This entry features one T cell receptor (beta chain) sequence. The data are from a study of blood T cell repertoires in COVID-19. V was trimmed by 2 bases and J by 1 base, leaving 6 bases between them. Germline V gene lookup returns CDR1 SGDLS and CDR2 YYNGEE. CDR3 length equals 14 residues. Methods used by the authors: For nucleated cells, counts were estimated from reference gene primer amplification. Assay used: immunoSEQ multiplex PCR; TCRdb lists only in-frame clones, some missing. Clonal size and the V and J genes are those of that table, whereas D and trimming came from the DNA. The sample has more than 250,000 clones, around 84% seen once. Participant age was roughly 18 to 90 years, and participants resided in 20 to 30 US areas. Cohorts were determined from participant-reported clinical history. Recovery among Cohort 3 donors was established by two negative PCRs, clearance, or symptom resolution.

The sample comprised PBMCs or T cells enriched from blood (not recorded which). This chain uses TRBV9 with TRBJ1-4; no definite D call. The origin of this receptor is a woman aged 18-29 years who had recovered from COVID-19. The CDR3 bases are TGTGCCAGCAGCGTGAGTAGAACTAATGAAAAACTGTTTTTT. Amino acid sequence: CASSVSRTNEKLFF.